Presented here are 20 T cell receptor beta chains from one specimen sequenced in a study of blood T cell repertoires in COVID-19. Using immunoSEQ multiplex PCR, the repertoire was profiled, and TCRdb retains in-frame clones only, with some absent. The sample lists some 150,000 clones, approximately 84% occurring once. The sequenced material came from peripheral blood. The receptor source for this set is a human donor with acute or convalescent COVID-19. The donor label of this sample is uncertain.

This rearrangement joins TRBV19 to TRBJ2-3; the D gene is possibly TRBD1 (5 bases). Germline CDR1 and CDR2: LNHDA and SQIVND (reference sequence). The V end was cut by 7 bases, the J end by 5 bases, with 13 bases between. This CDR3 has 13 amino acids. The DNA for the CDR3 is TGTGCCAGTAAAGGGGTTCTAGGAGATACGCAGTATTTT. Translated: CASKGVLGDTQYF.

The rearrangement links TRBV7-9 to TRBJ1-1; D is undetermined. Trimming stripped 4 bases from V and 4 bases from J, with 7 bases between. CDR1 and CDR2 (germline): SEHNR, FQNEAQ (reference sequence). This CDR3 comprises 12 residues. The CDR3 protein is CASSYYSTEAFF. In nucleotides, the CDR3 is TGTGCCAGCAGCTATTACAGCACTGAAGCTTTCTTT.

A few counts support this clone. The chain uses TRBV9 and TRBJ1-5; the match to TRBD1 covers 7 bases. After removal of 3 bases from V and 1 base from J, the junction contained 4 bases not matched to a gene. Looked up from germline, CDR1 is SGDLS and CDR2 is YYNGEE. The CDR3 sequence is 15 residues long. CDR3 amino acids: CASSASGQSNQPQHF. In DNA form, the CDR3 reads TGTGCCAGCAGCGCCTCGGGACAGAGCAATCAGCCCCAGCATTTT.

The chain uses TRBV19 and TRBJ1-5; 10 nucleotides match TRBD1. V lost 7 bases to trimming and J lost 6 bases; unmatched junction nucleotides: 9. This CDR3 has 15 residues. Germline CDR1 LNHDA, CDR2 SQIVND (reference sequence). The CDR3 region is CASTTTGQGSQPQHF. The CDR3 region has the DNA TGTGCCAGTACCACGACGGGACAGGGGAGTCAGCCCCAGCATTTT.

This sequence joins TRBV19 and TRBJ2-5; D might be TRBD2 (6 bases). The germline V and J ends were trimmed by 6 bases and 5 bases, with 13 bases remaining between them. The CDR3 is 13 residues long. Germline assignment: CDR1 LNHDA and CDR2 SQIVND (reference sequence). CDR3: CASRDGGGETQYF. The CDR3 region has the DNA TGTGCCAGTAGGGACGGCGGAGGGGAGACCCAGTACTTC.

The rearrangement joins TRBV28 to TRBJ2-7; TRBD2 matches at 10 bases. This CDR3 region has 13 residues. J gave up 4 bases and V 8 bases, and 5 bases lay outside the gene matches. Germline CDR1 and CDR2: MDHEN and SYDVKM. CDR3 amino acids: CASQREGGYEQYV. The DNA of the CDR3 is TGTGCCAGCCAGCGGGAGGGCGGGTACGAGCAGTACGTC.

This clone was recorded a few times. V and J are TRBV5-6 and TRBJ1-6; 9 bases are shared with TRBD1. Germline lookup yields CDR1 SGHDT and CDR2 YYEEEE. The J segment lost 10 bases and the V segment lost 4 bases, leaving 9 bases of the junction unmatched. The CDR3 consists of 15 residues. The CDR3 sequence: CASSIGTGRGSPLHF. DNA of the CDR3: TGTGCCAGCAGCATAGGGACAGGGAGAGGATCACCCCTCCACTTT.

This chain connects TRBV29-1 to TRBJ1-1; TRBD1 agrees at 7 bases. This CDR3 is built from 14 residues. The germline V gene encodes CDR1 SQVTM and CDR2 ANQGSEA. J was trimmed by 1 base and V by 3 bases; bases with no gene match: 5. The CDR3 bases are TGCAGCGTTGATAAGGACAGGACGAACACTGAAGCTTTCTTT. Encoded protein: CSVDKDRTNTEAFF.

This chain connects TRBV7-8 to TRBJ1-6; the match to TRBD1 covers 7 bases. The CDR3 runs 16 residues. Germline V gene sequence: CDR1 SGHVS, CDR2 FQNEAQ. With V trimmed by 0 bases and J by 8 bases, 7 bases remained unmatched. Here the CDR3 reads CASSLARGGGDSPLHF. For the CDR3, the DNA is TGTGCCAGCAGCTTAGCGCGAGGAGGGGGCGATTCACCCCTCCACTTT.

The chain has TRBV6-5 and TRBJ2-7; D not certain. The length of the CDR3 is 15 residues. The V and J ends lost 5 bases and 1 base respectively, with 15 bases between them. Per germline, CDR1 MNHEY and CDR2 SVGAGI. CDR3 nucleotides: TGTGCCAGCAGTCCGCACCGAAAGAGTTCCTACGAGCAGTACGTC. It encodes CASSPHRKSSYEQYV.

The chain employs TRBV4-3 and TRBJ1-6; the D is unclear. The V end lost 0 bases, the J end lost 0 bases, and 15 bases lay between the germline ends. This CDR3 comprises 19 residues. The germline V gene has CDR1 LGHNA and CDR2 YSLEER. CDR3 nucleotides: TGCGCCAGCAGCCAAGATAGTATCAGAGGAGGCTCCTATAATTCACCCCTCCACTTT. Protein product: CASSQDSIRGGSYNSPLHF.

V is TRBV6-5 and J is TRBJ1-5; D is perhaps TRBD1 (6 bases). V dropped 6 bases and J dropped 0 bases, with 12 bases sitting between them. This CDR3 comprises 15 residues. Germline V gene lookup returns CDR1 MNHEY and CDR2 SVGAGI. The CDR3 DNA sequence: TGTGCCAGCAGGGGGACACTATATAGCAATCAGCCCCAGCATTTT. The encoded protein is CASRGTLYSNQPQHF.

The J gene is TRBJ2-5, the V gene TRBV19; a weak D match, TRBD1 (6 bases). Germline CDR1 LNHDA, CDR2 SQIVND (reference sequence). V was trimmed by 5 bases and J by 5 bases, leaving 12 bases between them. This CDR3 comprises 13 residues. CDR3 nucleotides: TGTGCCAGTAGTTCGGACAGATGGGAGACCCAGTACTTC. It specifies CASSSDRWETQYF.

The genes are TRBV29-1 and TRBJ2-5; TRBD2 matches at 7 bases. V shed 1 base and J 2 bases; nucleotides not matched to a gene: 16. The germline CDR1 and CDR2 sequences are SQVTM and ANQGSEA. This CDR3 region has 18 residues. CDR3 sequence reads: CSVEAPLGGGVSQETQYF. In DNA, the CDR3 is TGCAGCGTTGAAGCCCCGTTGGGGGGGGGAGTTAGTCAAGAGACCCAGTACTTC.

As DNA, the CDR3 is TGTGCCAGCAGTTTATGGGCAGGGGGCATGAACACTGAAGCTTTCTTT. Amino acids: CASSLWAGGMNTEAFF. This chain connects TRBV28 to TRBJ1-1, with 8 bases identical to TRBD1. The CDR3 extends over 16 amino acids. V was clipped by 0 bases and J by 0 bases; unmatched bases: 3. Germline CDR1 reads MDHEN; CDR2 reads SYDVKM.

This sequence joins TRBV6-2 or TRBV6-3 and TRBJ1-2; 7 bases line up with TRBD1. Germline CDR1 MNHEY, CDR2 SVGEGT. The V and J ends lost 5 bases and 6 bases, in that order; junction bases with no gene match: 9. The CDR3 is 14 residues long. The CDR3 DNA sequence: TGTGCCAGCAGTCCAACTCGACAGGGTAATGGCTACACCTTC. Translating it yields CASSPTRQGNGYTF.

The gene calls are TRBV18 and TRBJ1-1; tentative D call: TRBD1 (5 bases). The CDR3 consists of 15 residues. Germline V gene lookup returns CDR1 KGHSH and CDR2 LQKENI. V was cut by 0 bases and J by 1 base, with 9 bases left in between. The CDR3 bases are TGTGCCAGCTCACCACCTGTAGGACAGAACACTGAAGCTTTCTTT. Translating it yields CASSPPVGQNTEAFF.

CDR3 loop: CASSPPGTGWREMQFF. As DNA, the CDR3 is TGTGCCAGTAGTCCGCCGGGGACAGGGTGGAGGGAGATGCAGTTCTTC. The chain employs TRBV19 and TRBJ2-1, with 9 bases matching TRBD1. This CDR3 contains 16 residues. Germline CDR1 and CDR2: LNHDA and SQIVND (reference sequence). J gave up 12 bases and V 5 bases, and 17 bases lay outside the gene matches.

The genes are TRBV5-1 and TRBJ2-5, with 12 positions matching TRBD2. The V segment lost 4 bases and the J segment 0 bases; nucleotides outside the gene matches: 1. Germline values: CDR1 SGHRS, CDR2 YFSETQ. This CDR3 comprises 15 residues. The CDR3 region is CASSLAGGYQETQYF. CDR3 sequence (DNA): TGCGCCAGCAGCCTAGCGGGAGGGTACCAAGAGACCCAGTACTTC.

V usage is TRBV20-1 and J usage is TRBJ1-5; D remains unclear. The CDR3 is made up of 13 amino acids. The germline CDR1 and CDR2 sequences are DFQATT and SNEGSKA (reference sequence). Deletions cut 3 bases from V and 6 bases from J, with 12 bases between. The CDR3 reads CSASRGMGQPQHF. DNA of the CDR3: TGCAGTGCTAGTCGAGGGATGGGTCAGCCCCAGCATTTT.